These T cell receptor beta chains were read from a single sample in a study of beta chain features in type 1 diabetes. Profiled with immunoSEQ multiplex PCR; TCRdb holds only in-frame clones, not every one. The data show around 690,000 clones, with around an eighth seen just once and around 0.12% held by the top ten. Sequencing was carried out using naive CD4+ T cells from blood. The receptors derive from a man aged 25-45 years with type 1 diabetes. Each CDR3 is given with its conserved first and last residue. The D gene is left open where the match is weak. Part of the rows lack a size; the others show once, few, many or a class for expanded clones.

len	d_gene	v_gene	abundance	j_gene	CDR3nt	CDR3aa
14	.	TRBV5-1	.	TRBJ1-1	TGCGCCAGCAGCTTGTCGGAGCCTAACACTGAAGCTTTCTTT	CASSLSEPNTEAFF
13	.	TRBV7-9	.	TRBJ1-2	TGTGCCAGCAGCTTCTCATTAGGGGACGGCTACACCTTC	CASSFSLGDGYTF
13	.	TRBV25-1	.	TRBJ2-7	TGTGCCAGCAGTGAATATGCGGGGTCCGAGCAGTACTTC	CASSEYAGSEQYF
13	.	TRBV7-2	.	TRBJ1-2	TGTGCCAGCAGCTTCGGGGGTTCATATGGCTACACCTTC	CASSFGGSYGYTF
15	TRBD1	TRBV27	.	TRBJ1-1	TGTGCCAGCAGTCGCCTACCACAGGGGGCCACTGAAGCTTTCTTT	CASSRLPQGATEAFF
14	.	TRBV6-5	few	TRBJ2-7	TGTGCCAGCAGTTACTCCGGTGGGGTCTACGAGCAGTACTTC	CASSYSGGVYEQYF
15	TRBD1	TRBV25-1	few	TRBJ2-1	TGTGCCAGCAGCTTCCAAGGGACAGGGAAGGATGAGCAGTTCTTC	CASSFQGTGKDEQFF
15	TRBD1	TRBV19	few	TRBJ1-1	TGTGCCAGTAGTGTTCGGACAGGTGGGGTCACTGAAGCTTTCTTT	CASSVRTGGVTEAFF
16	.	TRBV9	.	TRBJ2-1	TGTGCCAGCAGCGTAGCCGCAGGATCTAGAAACAATGAGCAGTTCTTC	CASSVAAGSRNNEQFF
13	TRBD1	TRBV18	.	TRBJ2-7	TGTGCCAGCTCAGCTGGACAGGATTACGAGCAGTACTTC	CASSAGQDYEQYF
17	.	TRBV14	.	TRBJ1-1	TGTGCCAGCACCCCCGTCGGGACGCCATCGGTGAACACTGAAGCTTTCTTT	CASTPVGTPSVNTEAFF
14	.	TRBV6-5	.	TRBJ1-1	TGTGCCAGCCATAAGACAGGCATGAACACTGAAGCTTTCTTT	CASHKTGMNTEAFF
15	TRBD1	TRBV28	few	TRBJ2-2	TGTGCCAGCAGCACGGGACAGGGAGGCACCGGGGAGCTGTTTTTT	CASSTGQGGTGELFF
10	.	TRBV29-1	.	TRBJ2-3	TGCAGCGTCCTTGGGGATACGCAGTATTTT	CSVLGDTQYF
14	TRBD1	TRBV5-1	few	TRBJ2-7	TGCGCCAGCAGGGTGACAGGGGACTCCTACGAGCAGTACTTC	CASRVTGDSYEQYF
14	TRBD1	TRBV10-3	.	TRBJ2-5	TGTGCCACCAGGACAGGGGGTAGCCAAGAGACCCAGTACTTC	CATRTGGSQETQYF
15	.	TRBV13	few	TRBJ2-5	TGTGCCAGCAGCCTCCACGACCCGCTTACCGGGACCCAGTACTTC	CASSLHDPLTGTQYF
15	.	TRBV4-2	few	TRBJ2-5	TGTGCCAGCAGCCCAGGGCGGGGGCCCCAAGAGACCCAGTACTTC	CASSPGRGPQETQYF
15	.	TRBV2	.	TRBJ2-3	TGTGCCAGCAGTGTATGGGGGGTCCCCCCAGATACGCAGTATTTT	CASSVWGVPPDTQYF
15	TRBD1	TRBV25-1	few	TRBJ1-4	TGTGCCAGCAGTGACGTACAGGGGGCAGATGAAAAACTGTTTTTT	CASSDVQGADEKLFF
14	.	TRBV5-6	once	TRBJ1-1	TGTGCCAGCAGCTTGGGGGACGGGAACACTGAAGCTTTCTTT	CASSLGDGNTEAFF
15	.	TRBV4-3	few	TRBJ2-7	TGCGCCAGCAGCCAGAGGCCCAAGGGGCATTACGAGCAGTACTTC	CASSQRPKGHYEQYF
14	.	TRBV15	.	TRBJ2-3	TGTGCCACCAGCAGAGTGGGCAGCACAGATACGCAGTATTTT	CATSRVGSTDTQYF
14	.	TRBV29-1	few	TRBJ1-4	TGCAGCGCATCCGGGCAGGGGAATAATGAAAAACTGTTTTTT	CSASGQGNNEKLFF
18	TRBD1	TRBV13	.	TRBJ1-2	TGTGCCAGCGGCCCCTCCCCGGGACAGTCTCCGTATAACTATGGCTACACCTTC	CASGPSPGQSPYNYGYTF
13	.	TRBV4-2	.	TRBJ2-7	TGTGCCAGCAGCCAATCAAAAGGTTACGAGCAGTACTTC	CASSQSKGYEQYF
14	.	TRBV9	.	TRBJ1-1	TGTGCCAGCAGCCCTACGGGACGGGACACTGAAGCTTTCTTT	CASSPTGRDTEAFF
14	.	TRBV29-1	few	TRBJ1-2	TGCAGCGTTGAAAAGACAGGCTACAACTATGGCTACACCTTC	CSVEKTGYNYGYTF
16	TRBD1	TRBV4-2	few	TRBJ1-5	TGTGCCAGCAGCCCCGACGGTGGGGACAGGGGAAAACCCCAGCATTTT	CASSPDGGDRGKPQHF